The rows below give T cell receptor beta chains drawn from one sample of a study of shared clonotypes between healthy human individuals. Clones were sequenced by immunoSEQ multiplex PCR, and TCRdb holds only the in-frame ones, with some missing. The sample has roughly 2,300,000 clones; roughly 90% are singletons. The specimen sequenced was naive CD4+ T cells from PBMCs. The receptors derive from a man between 18 and 29 years old in good health. Some clones in this sample may be carry-over from other donors' samples. CDR3s include the opening cysteine and the closing phenylalanine or tryptophan. The D gene is left open where the match is weak. Size tells how often a clone was seen (once, few, many) or the class of an expanded clone, and some rows leave it out.

NA	TRBV2	NA	TRBJ1-5	CASSRETSLNQPQHF	TGTGCCAGCAGCAGAGAGACGTCTCTCAATCAGCCCCAGCATTTT
NA	TRBV14	NA	TRBJ2-7	CASSQDRGRGLFDEQYF	TGTGCCAGCAGCCAAGATCGGGGACGGGGACTCTTCGACGAGCAGTACTTC
NA	TRBV18	TRBD2	TRBJ2-2	CASSPTSGRFGELFF	TGTGCCAGCTCACCCACTAGCGGGAGATTCGGGGAGCTGTTTTTT
NA	TRBV27	TRBD1	TRBJ1-5	CATRMGGQGGNQPQHF	TGTGCCACCCGTATGGGGGGACAGGGGGGCAATCAGCCCCAGCATTTT
NA	TRBV7-3	TRBD2	TRBJ2-2	CASSSYGGGGSRRTGELFF	TGTGCCAGCAGCTCATACGGTGGAGGCGGGAGTAGGCGGACCGGGGAGCTGTTTTTT
few	TRBV18	NA	TRBJ1-1	CASSPAGNTEAFF	TGTGCCAGCTCACCGGCAGGGAACACTGAAGCTTTCTTT
NA	TRBV30	NA	TRBJ2-7	CAWTRRGFLYEQYF	TGTGCCTGGACCCGTCGGGGGTTCCTCTACGAGCAGTACTTC
NA	TRBV2	NA	TRBJ2-3	CASSEAYIRASTDTQYF	TGTGCCAGCAGTGAAGCGTACATACGTGCTAGCACAGATACGCAGTATTTT
NA	TRBV29-1	NA	TRBJ2-6	CSVVGSGANVLTF	TGCAGCGTTGTGGGCTCTGGGGCCAACGTCCTGACTTTC
NA	TRBV2	NA	TRBJ1-3	CASSGPGGNTIYF	TGTGCCAGCAGTGGCCCAGGTGGAAACACCATATATTTT
NA	TRBV28	NA	TRBJ1-2	CASNVDANYGYTF	TGTGCCAGCAACGTGGACGCTAACTATGGCTACACCTTC
NA	TRBV27	NA	TRBJ2-7	CASTPHEQYF	TGTGCCAGCACCCCCCACGAGCAGTACTTC
NA	TRBV19	TRBD1	TRBJ1-2	CASSLGTGVYGYTF	TGTGCCAGTAGCCTCGGGACAGGGGTGTATGGCTACACCTTC
NA	TRBV5-4	TRBD1	TRBJ1-2	CASSLETRQGAHYGYTF	TGTGCCAGCAGCTTGGAAACGAGACAGGGGGCGCACTATGGCTACACCTTC
once	TRBV7-2	NA	TRBJ2-1	CASSLARNNEQFF	TGTGCCAGCAGCTTAGCTAGGAACAATGAGCAGTTCTTC
NA	TRBV12-5	NA	TRBJ2-2	CASGLLRGNTGELFF	TGTGCTAGTGGTTTATTGCGGGGGAACACCGGGGAGCTGTTTTTT
NA	TRBV10-3	TRBD2	TRBJ2-3	CATQREGPTDTQYF	TGTGCCACCCAGCGGGAGGGCCCCACAGATACGCAGTATTTT
once	TRBV6-6	TRBD2	TRBJ2-1	CASSYSPSGTYNEQFF	TGTGCCAGCAGTTACTCCCCTAGCGGAACCTACAATGAGCAGTTCTTC
NA	TRBV28	TRBD2	TRBJ2-1	CASSLPSGNNNEQFF	TGTGCCAGCAGTTTACCCAGCGGGAACAACAATGAGCAGTTCTTC
NA	TRBV7-8	TRBD1	TRBJ1-1	CASSQQGARNTEAFF	TGTGCCAGCAGCCAACAGGGGGCGAGGAACACTGAAGCTTTCTTT
once	TRBV7-6	TRBD1	TRBJ2-7	CASSPGTDHLGQYF	TGTGCCAGCAGCCCAGGGACAGACCACTTAGGGCAGTACTTC
NA	TRBV2	NA	TRBJ2-3	CASTLTRSGGDTQYF	TGTGCCAGCACCCTGACGAGGTCCGGAGGAGATACGCAGTATTTT
once	TRBV20-1	NA	TRBJ2-7	CSAGRSYEQYF	TGCAGTGCCGGACGGTCCTACGAGCAGTACTTC
NA	TRBV6-6	TRBD2	TRBJ2-2	CASATSGIVGELFF	TGTGCCAGCGCGACTAGCGGGATCGTCGGGGAGCTGTTTTTT
NA	TRBV6-4	NA	TRBJ2-2	CASSPTGGELFF	TGTGCCAGCAGCCCAACGGGCGGGGAGCTGTTTTTT
NA	TRBV29-1	NA	TRBJ2-5	CSVDGGTWGETQYF	TGCAGCGTTGATGGTGGGACCTGGGGAGAGACCCAGTACTTC
once	TRBV11-2	NA	TRBJ2-1	CASSSSGEQFF	TGTGCCAGCAGCTCATCAGGTGAGCAGTTCTTC
NA	TRBV28	NA	TRBJ2-1	CASSPNYNEQFF	TGTGCCAGCAGTCCCAATTACAATGAGCAGTTCTTC
NA	TRBV2	NA	TRBJ1-4	CASTGEPPKLFF	TGTGCCAGCACTGGCGAGCCCCCGAAACTGTTTTTT
NA	TRBV18	NA	TRBJ2-7	CASSPQADPSYEQYF	TGTGCCAGCTCACCTCAGGCGGATCCCTCCTACGAGCAGTACTTC
NA	TRBV19	NA	TRBJ2-7	CARTDGYEQYF	TGTGCCAGAACCGACGGCTACGAGCAGTACTTC
NA	TRBV28	TRBD1	TRBJ2-7	CASSSSRTRQGTYEQYF	TGTGCCAGCAGTAGCTCTAGAACTCGACAGGGAACCTACGAGCAGTACTTC